This T cell receptor delta chain came from a study of gamma-delta T cells after stem cell transplantation. This clone has only a few counts. TCRdb re-called the RT-PCR reads via CATT. Of 13,000 or so delta-chain clones in the sample, roughly 32% were seen once. The J segment lost 3 bases and the V segment lost 1 base, leaving 14 bases of the junction unmatched. Looked up from germline, CDR1 is TSWWSYY and CDR2 is QGS. The CDR3 is 19 amino acids. The chain is built from TRDV1 and TRDJ1; 10 bases align to TRDD3. This receptor was taken from a human donor. It is not recorded whose cells these are; they may come from a transplant donor. The sequencing sample was made of gamma-delta T cells. CDR3 DNA sequence: TGTGCTCTTGGGGAACCGGCCTTTCTCACTGGGGGATTTGCCGATAAACTCATCTTT. This gives the protein CALGEPAFLTGGFADKLIF.